This T cell receptor (beta chain) is drawn from a study of cytomegalovirus exposure and HLA in healthy donors. Amplification used 60 Vbeta primers and 13 Jbeta primers. Some clones are missing from TCRdb's copy, which holds only in-frame ones; the method was immunoSEQ multiplex PCR. The sample holds some 190,000 clones, over 65% seen once. This CDR3 region has 14 residues. J gave up 3 bases and V 6 bases, and 3 bases lay outside the gene matches. Germline lookup yields CDR1 MNHEY and CDR2 SVGAGI. This clone was found a few times. The origin of this receptor is a man between 18 and 29 years old in good health and CMV-seronegative. Sequenced: PBMCs. V usage is TRBV6-5 and J usage is TRBJ1-5; TRBD1 agrees at 9 bases. The CDR3, as DNA: TGTGCCAGCAGGGACAGGGGTGTCAATCAGCCCCAGCATTTT. Protein sequence: CASRDRGVNQPQHF.